The table lists the clone carrying this T cell receptor (beta chain) with a few counts. Its antigen is as yet unknown. This record comes from a study of beta chain features in type 1 diabetes. The overall study: All of the samples together had around 110,000,000 sorted cells examined.

It was one heparinised blood draw, averaging about 120 mL, that each donor gave. Study findings and constraints: Moderately but significantly shorter TCRB CDR3s were found in Type 1 diabetes patients in all four CD4+ subsets.

Reverse transcribing all isolated RNA meant expressed TCRB transcripts were sequenced. Measured with immunoSEQ multiplex PCR; TCRdb has only the in-frame clones, and not every one. This table holds about 160,000 clones, 6% to 9% found once. The source of this sequence is a young man with type 1 diabetes. The sequencing input was central memory CD4+ T cells from blood.

CDR3 amino acids: CASSIGTGETPPHF. Here the CDR3 DNA reads TGTGCCAGCTCAATTGGGACAGGGGAAACTCCGCCGCATTTT. V gene TRBV18 combines with J gene TRBJ1-5, with 10 bases lining up with TRBD1. Germline assignment: CDR1 KGHSH and CDR2 LQKENI. The J segment lost 15 bases and the V segment lost 5 bases, leaving 13 bases of the junction unmatched. The length of the CDR3 is 14 residues.